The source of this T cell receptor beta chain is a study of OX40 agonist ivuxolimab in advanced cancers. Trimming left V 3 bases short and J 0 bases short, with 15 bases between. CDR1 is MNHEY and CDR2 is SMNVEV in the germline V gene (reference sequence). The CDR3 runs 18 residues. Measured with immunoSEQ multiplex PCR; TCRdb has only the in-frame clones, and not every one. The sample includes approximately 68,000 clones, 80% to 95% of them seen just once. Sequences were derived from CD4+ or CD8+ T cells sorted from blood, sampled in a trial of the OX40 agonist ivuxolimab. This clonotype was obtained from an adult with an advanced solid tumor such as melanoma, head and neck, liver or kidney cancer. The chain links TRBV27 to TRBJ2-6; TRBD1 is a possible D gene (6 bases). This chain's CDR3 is CASSFKGTPFSGANVLTF. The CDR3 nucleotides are TGTGCCAGCAGTTTTAAAGGGACACCTTTCTCTGGGGCCAACGTCCTGACTTTC.